This T cell receptor (beta chain) was identified in a study of monozygotic twins with cystic fibrosis. General observations from the study: Unrelated CF individuals shared fewer identical clonotypes than monozygotic CF twins. Low clonality (median around 0.0095) suggested a mostly naive repertoire. Co-twins had the most similar V usage for 13 of 16 pairs, J for 8.

This clone was seen only once. The target antigen is unknown. V was trimmed by 0 bases and J by 3 bases, leaving 8 bases between them. Germline values: CDR1 WSHSY, CDR2 SAAADI. CDR3 length: 14 amino acids. Assay used: immunoSEQ multiplex PCR; TCRdb lists only in-frame clones, some missing. Of tens of thousands of clones detected, 95% to 98% appear once; the ten largest clones hold around 0.15%. The TCR comes from a girl aged 2 to 9 with cystic fibrosis. The V and J genes are TRBV10-2 and TRBJ1-2; weak D call: TRBD1 (5 bases). Material for sequencing was blood. This CDR3 is CASSESGTDYGYTF. The CDR3 nucleotides are TGCGCCAGCAGTGAGTCAGGGACTGACTATGGCTACACCTTC.